This TCR beta chain was retrieved from a study of blood T cell repertoires in COVID-19. Study-level background: The United States, Italy and Spain supplied acute and convalescent COVID-19 samples.

Clones were sequenced by immunoSEQ multiplex PCR, and TCRdb holds only the in-frame ones, with some missing. The sample gives 300,000 to 350,000 clones, over 75% of which show up once; about 5% is in the top ten. V was pared by 2 bases and J by 5 bases, with 10 bases between. Germline values: CDR1 MNHEY, CDR2 SMNVEV (reference sequence). The CDR3 runs 14 residues. Everyone who took part was about 18 to 89 years old, and they came from about two dozen US areas. Sequencing input: PBMCs or T cells enriched from blood (not recorded which). This clonotype was obtained from a young man who had recovered from COVID-19. The chain is built from TRBV27 and TRBJ1-5, with D uncertain. The CDR3 nucleotides read TGTGCCAGCAGTTTAAAAGACACCGATCAGCCCCAGCATTTT. It codes for CASSLKDTDQPQHF.